This is a list of T cell receptor beta chains from one sample in a study of T cell repertoires in cytomegalovirus infection. Their cognate antigens are unknown. Via MiXCR, TCRdb re-called the reads, giving one row per CDR3 protein. The repertoire consists of under 850,000 distinct CDR3 sequences, with around 32% occurring once and the leading ten covering 15% to 20%. The sample here was cultured PBMCs, taken from culture after CMV antigen stimulation. The receptors shown here come from a human donor in good health (CMV status not recorded). Some clones in this sample may be carry-over from other donors' samples. Both conserved end residues are part of each CDR3. A D gene is named only where the DNA matches it firmly. Only part of the rows carry a size: once, few, many, or a class if the clone is expanded.

V gene: TRBV7-2; J gene: TRBJ2-7; clone size: many; D gene: .; CDR3 length: 13; CDR3 DNA: TGTGCCAGCAGCTTAGGAGGTGCGGGCGAGCAGTACTTC; CDR3 protein: CASSLGGAGEQYF
V gene: TRBV6-2/TRBV6-3; J gene: TRBJ2-5; clone size: few; D gene: .; CDR3 length: 12; CDR3 DNA: TGTGCCAGCAGTAAACAGAACATTCAGGCGTGGTTC; CDR3 protein: CASSKQNIQAWF
V gene: TRBV7-2; J gene: TRBJ2-3; clone size: .; D gene: .; CDR3 length: 17; CDR3 DNA: TGTGCCAGCAGCTTAGCCGGTAGCACGGGAGAACCAGATACGCAGTATTTT; CDR3 protein: CASSLAGSTGEPDTQYF
V gene: TRBV24-1; J gene: TRBJ2-3; clone size: few; D gene: .; CDR3 length: 17; CDR3 DNA: TGTGCCACCAGTGACACCGGGGAAGAAAGGGAGGCAGATACGCAGTATTTT; CDR3 protein: CATSDTGEEREADTQYF
V gene: TRBV12-3/TRBV12-4; J gene: TRBJ1-1; clone size: few; D gene: .; CDR3 length: 14; CDR3 DNA: TGTGCCAGCAGTTTAGCCGGGACCCCCCGGGGAGCTTTCTTT; CDR3 protein: CASSLAGTPRGAFF
V gene: TRBV7-2; J gene: TRBJ2-5; clone size: many; D gene: TRBD2; CDR3 length: 18; CDR3 DNA: TGTGCCAGCAGCTTCGCCCTAGCGGGAGGGCCGAGGGGGGAGACCCAGTACTTC; CDR3 protein: CASSFALAGGPRGETQYF
V gene: TRBV6-5; J gene: TRBJ2-3; clone size: few; D gene: TRBD2; CDR3 length: 16; CDR3 DNA: TGTGCCAGCAGTTACTTTTCTAGCGGGGGGGCCAATACGCAGTATTTT; CDR3 protein: CASSYFSSGGANTQYF
V gene: TRBV7-9; J gene: TRBJ2-7; clone size: .; D gene: TRBD2; CDR3 length: 14; CDR3 DNA: TGTGCCAGCAGCTACGGACTAGACCTTTACGAGCAGTACTTC; CDR3 protein: CASSYGLDLYEQYF
V gene: TRBV7-2; J gene: TRBJ2-7; clone size: .; D gene: .; CDR3 length: 13; CDR3 DNA: TGTGCCAGCAGCTTAGTGGCATACTACGAGCAGTACTTC; CDR3 protein: CASSLVAYYEQYF
V gene: TRBV5-1; J gene: TRBJ1-2; clone size: .; D gene: TRBD1; CDR3 length: 14; CDR3 DNA: TGCGCCAGCAGCTGGACCGGGACAGGGAACGGCTACACCTTC; CDR3 protein: CASSWTGTGNGYTF
V gene: TRBV7-8; J gene: TRBJ2-2; clone size: .; D gene: .; CDR3 length: 14; CDR3 DNA: TGTGCCAGCAGCGCCCGGAGGGGAACCGGGGAGCTGTTTTTT; CDR3 protein: CASSARRGTGELFF
V gene: TRBV12-3/TRBV12-4; J gene: TRBJ1-3; clone size: .; D gene: .; CDR3 length: 15; CDR3 DNA: TGTGCCAGCAGTTTAGCAGGAGCCTCTGGAAACACCATATATTTT; CDR3 protein: CASSLAGASGNTIYF
V gene: TRBV11-2; J gene: TRBJ2-1; clone size: .; D gene: TRBD2; CDR3 length: 22; CDR3 DNA: TGTGCCAGCAGCTTCTTAAGGTTGGGTAGCGGGAGGGAGGGTCAAGGGTACAATGAGCAGTTCTTC; CDR3 protein: CASSFLRLGSGREGQGYNEQFF
V gene: TRBV2; J gene: TRBJ2-4; clone size: .; D gene: .; CDR3 length: 17; CDR3 DNA: TGTGCCAGCAGTGAAGCCGCGTGGGTTGCGGGAAAAAACATTCAGTACTTC; CDR3 protein: CASSEAAWVAGKNIQYF
V gene: TRBV7-9; J gene: TRBJ2-1; clone size: .; D gene: TRBD2; CDR3 length: 15; CDR3 DNA: TGTGCCAGCAGCCCCCCGGGGGGGAGGGTAGATGAGCAGTTCTTC; CDR3 protein: CASSPPGGRVDEQFF
V gene: TRBV11-2; J gene: TRBJ2-1; clone size: few; D gene: TRBD2; CDR3 length: 15; CDR3 DNA: TGTGCCAGCAGCTTCATTTTTGGGACTAGCGATGAGCAGTTCTTC; CDR3 protein: CASSFIFGTSDEQFF
V gene: TRBV12-3/TRBV12-4; J gene: TRBJ2-2; clone size: .; D gene: .; CDR3 length: 13; CDR3 DNA: TGTGCCAGCAGTCCCCCCCGCACCGGGGAGCTGTTTTTT; CDR3 protein: CASSPPRTGELFF
V gene: TRBV6-2/TRBV6-3; J gene: TRBJ2-2; clone size: few; D gene: TRBD2; CDR3 length: 16; CDR3 DNA: TGTGCCAGCAGTCGACGGACTAGCGGGGCCACCGGGGAGCTGTTTTTT; CDR3 protein: CASSRRTSGATGELFF
V gene: TRBV7-2; J gene: TRBJ2-3; clone size: .; D gene: TRBD2; CDR3 length: 15; CDR3 DNA: TGTGCCAGCAGCTCCCAGCGGGGGGGCGGAGATACGCAGTATTTT; CDR3 protein: CASSSQRGGGDTQYF
V gene: TRBV12-3/TRBV12-4; J gene: TRBJ2-7; clone size: .; D gene: .; CDR3 length: 14; CDR3 DNA: TGTGCCAGCAGTTGGGCAGGAGGGGCCTACGAGCAGTACTTC; CDR3 protein: CASSWAGGAYEQYF
V gene: TRBV27; J gene: TRBJ1-2; clone size: .; D gene: .; CDR3 length: 14; CDR3 DNA: TGTGCCAGCAGTTCTCCCTTCAGGGGCTTAGGCTACACCTTC; CDR3 protein: CASSSPFRGLGYTF
V gene: TRBV5-1; J gene: TRBJ2-1; clone size: .; D gene: .; CDR3 length: 13; CDR3 DNA: TGCGCCAGCAGCTACAATCGGTTGTGGGAGCAGTTCTTC; CDR3 protein: CASSYNRLWEQFF
V gene: TRBV7-8; J gene: TRBJ1-1; clone size: .; D gene: .; CDR3 length: 18; CDR3 DNA: TGTGCCAGCAGCCGCGGGTCAGGCTCCCGTACGATGAACACTGAAGCTTTCTTT; CDR3 protein: CASSRGSGSRTMNTEAFF
V gene: TRBV5-4; J gene: TRBJ2-3; clone size: .; D gene: TRBD2; CDR3 length: 17; CDR3 DNA: TGTGCCAGCAGCCGGACTAGCGGGGGTGCTAGCACAGATACGCAGTATTTT; CDR3 protein: CASSRTSGGASTDTQYF
V gene: TRBV19; J gene: TRBJ1-5; clone size: few; D gene: .; CDR3 length: 14; CDR3 DNA: TGTGCCAGTAGTATAGGAGGGGGGGGCCGGACCCAGCATTTT; CDR3 protein: CASSIGGGGRTQHF
V gene: TRBV19; J gene: TRBJ2-3; clone size: few; D gene: TRBD2; CDR3 length: 15; CDR3 DNA: TGTGCCAGTAGTAGCGGGAGGGCCTTCCCAGATACGCAGTATTTT; CDR3 protein: CASSSGRAFPDTQYF
V gene: TRBV12-5; J gene: TRBJ2-4; clone size: .; D gene: .; CDR3 length: 17; CDR3 DNA: TGTGCTAGTGGTTTGTTAAGGGACGCCACCGCCAAAAACATTCAGTACTTC; CDR3 protein: CASGLLRDATAKNIQYF
V gene: TRBV4-1; J gene: TRBJ2-1; clone size: .; D gene: .; CDR3 length: 15; CDR3 DNA: TGCGCCAGCAGCCAACCTCGTTCGAGGTTGGGGGAGCAGTTCTTC; CDR3 protein: CASSQPRSRLGEQFF
V gene: TRBV12-3/TRBV12-4; J gene: TRBJ1-3; clone size: .; D gene: .; CDR3 length: 16; CDR3 DNA: TGTGCCAGCAGTTCAGGACTGATACTCTCTGGAAACACCATATATTTT; CDR3 protein: CASSSGLILSGNTIYF
V gene: TRBV19; J gene: TRBJ1-3; clone size: once; D gene: .; CDR3 length: 15; CDR3 DNA: TGTGCCAGTACTCCGGTCCGGATCTCTGGAAACACCATATATTTT; CDR3 protein: CASTPVRISGNTIYF
V gene: TRBV7-2; J gene: TRBJ2-1; clone size: many; D gene: .; CDR3 length: 14; CDR3 DNA: TGTGCCAGCAGCTTAGCCCGGCGGGACGGGTGGCAGTTCTTC; CDR3 protein: CASSLARRDGWQFF
V gene: TRBV9; J gene: TRBJ2-3; clone size: few; D gene: TRBD2; CDR3 length: 17; CDR3 DNA: TGTGCCAGCAGCGTAGTCCCAGCGGGGGCCAACACAGATACGCAGTATTTT; CDR3 protein: CASSVVPAGANTDTQYF
V gene: TRBV19; J gene: TRBJ1-4; clone size: few; D gene: .; CDR3 length: 14; CDR3 DNA: TGTGCCAGCGAGAGGACAGCAACTAATGAAAAACTGTTTTTT; CDR3 protein: CASERTATNEKLFF
V gene: TRBV2; J gene: TRBJ2-1; clone size: .; D gene: .; CDR3 length: 14; CDR3 DNA: TGTGCCGTTTGGGGCGGGGTAGGCTACAATGAGCAGTTCTTC; CDR3 protein: CAVWGGVGYNEQFF
V gene: TRBV2; J gene: TRBJ2-1; clone size: few; D gene: .; CDR3 length: 14; CDR3 DNA: TGTGCCAGCAGTGCCGCAGGGGGGCTAGGTGAGCAGTTCTTC; CDR3 protein: CASSAAGGLGEQFF
V gene: TRBV7-2; J gene: TRBJ2-5; clone size: many; D gene: .; CDR3 length: 13; CDR3 DNA: TGTGCCAGCACCTTTGGTCCGGTAAAGACCCAGTACTTC; CDR3 protein: CASTFGPVKTQYF
V gene: TRBV29-1; J gene: TRBJ2-6; clone size: .; D gene: .; CDR3 length: 15; CDR3 DNA: TGCAGCGTTACGACAGGCGGCACCGGGGCCAACGTCCTGACTTTC; CDR3 protein: CSVTTGGTGANVLTF
V gene: TRBV12-3/TRBV12-4; J gene: TRBJ1-5; clone size: few; D gene: .; CDR3 length: 14; CDR3 DNA: TGTGCCAGCAGTTTAAGGAGCTACAATCAGCCCCAGCATTTT; CDR3 protein: CASSLRSYNQPQHF
V gene: TRBV7-8; J gene: TRBJ2-7; clone size: few; D gene: .; CDR3 length: 13; CDR3 DNA: TGTGCCAGCAGCTTCGCAGGGTCGGGCTTCCCAAGTTTC; CDR3 protein: CASSFAGSGFPSF
V gene: TRBV7-3; J gene: TRBJ1-2; clone size: .; D gene: .; CDR3 length: 13; CDR3 DNA: TGTGCCAGCAGCTCGCAGGGTATCTTAGGCTACACCTTC; CDR3 protein: CASSSQGILGYTF
V gene: TRBV4-3; J gene: TRBJ2-7; clone size: .; D gene: .; CDR3 length: 17; CDR3 DNA: TGCGCCAGCAGCCAAGATCTCCGAAGCTTATTGGTCCACGAGCAGTACTTC; CDR3 protein: CASSQDLRSLLVHEQYF
V gene: TRBV28; J gene: TRBJ2-3; clone size: .; D gene: .; CDR3 length: 14; CDR3 DNA: TGTGCCAGCAGCTCGAGGGGGTACAGAGATACGCAGTATTTT; CDR3 protein: CASSSRGYRDTQYF